These T cell receptor beta chains were read from a single sample in a study of response to subunit inactivated influenza vaccine. TCRdb reprocessed the RT-PCR reads via MiXCR and lists one record per CDR3 protein. The repertoire consists of around 580,000 distinct CDR3 sequences, with around 13% occurring once and the leading ten covering 11%. Sequences were derived from PBMCs from blood, sampled 11 to 12 days after vaccination. The receptors originated from a man in his fifties or sixties who received an inactivated influenza vaccine. The CDR3 runs from the conserved cysteine through the conserved F or W. D genes are given only for firm matches.

v_gene	d_gene	j_gene	CDR3aa
TRBV3-1	TRBD2	TRBJ2-1	CASSQDYALWTSGSSYNEQFF
TRBV6-2/TRBV6-3	-	TRBJ2-1	CASSSRWGGPYNEQFF
TRBV28	-	TRBJ2-7	CASSLGQNAYEQYF
TRBV9	TRBD1	TRBJ2-2	CASSATGGGTGELFF
TRBV12-3/TRBV12-4	-	TRBJ1-2	CASSLRVANYGYTF
TRBV5-6	-	TRBJ1-1	CASSYSPTSTEAFF
TRBV12-3/TRBV12-4	-	TRBJ2-7	CASRGLESSYEQYF
TRBV14	-	TRBJ1-5	CASSADQPQHF
TRBV12-3/TRBV12-4	-	TRBJ2-1	CASTPNLGQRYNEQFF
TRBV5-4	TRBD2	TRBJ2-3	CASRLNGAGLSSSTDTQYF
TRBV6-2/TRBV6-3	-	TRBJ1-1	CASRSFASGRNTEAFF
TRBV4-1	TRBD2	TRBJ2-1	CASSQALSGGPYNEQFF
TRBV6-2/TRBV6-3	-	TRBJ2-6	CATQGSGANVLTF
TRBV12-3/TRBV12-4	TRBD1	TRBJ1-3	CASSYRGRAGNTIYF
TRBV20-1	-	TRBJ1-5	CSASQGVGPQHF
TRBV15	-	TRBJ2-2	CATSREWGTGELFF
TRBV11-1	-	TRBJ2-5	CASSSRDRGLAGGSQETQYF
TRBV6-1	-	TRBJ2-3	CASSDRSTDTQYF
TRBV5-1	TRBD1	TRBJ2-3	CASSTGAATDTQYF
TRBV20-1	-	TRBJ2-1	CSAPRDPRKEQFF
TRBV28	-	TRBJ2-7	CASSPHPKGSYEQYF
TRBV20-1	-	TRBJ2-7	CSATPGAPHEQYF
TRBV12-3/TRBV12-4	-	TRBJ2-3	CASTIRDTERLTDTQYF
TRBV5-1	TRBD1	TRBJ1-2	CASSLARDRVHGYTF
TRBV7-9	-	TRBJ1-5	CASSEQGGVRQPQHF
TRBV4-3	TRBD2	TRBJ2-5	CASSQDTTSGTFETQYF
TRBV19	TRBD1	TRBJ1-1	CASIQDRGGTEAFF
TRBV5-1	TRBD1	TRBJ1-1	CASSPGRQGAMTEAFF
TRBV11-2	-	TRBJ1-1	CASSLEVYTEAFF
TRBV29-1	TRBD1	TRBJ2-1	CSVADRGPYNEQFF
TRBV6-2/TRBV6-3	-	TRBJ1-2	CASRPLGSNYGYTF
TRBV7-2	TRBD2	TRBJ2-3	CASSPRGGDTDTQYF
TRBV10-1	-	TRBJ2-3	CASSAISTDTQYF
TRBV20-1	TRBD2	TRBJ2-5	CSASAEGGRAAETQYF
TRBV7-9	-	TRBJ2-2	CASSPWYLGAGELFF
TRBV5-1	TRBD2	TRBJ2-1	CASRGSGSSYNEQFF
TRBV5-1	-	TRBJ2-7	CASTVDTPGDEQYF
TRBV12-3/TRBV12-4	-	TRBJ2-1	CASSFDSANEQFF
TRBV11-2	-	TRBJ1-1	CASSLDQNTEAFF
TRBV4-2	-	TRBJ2-3	CASSLGTGARTDTQYF
TRBV6-1	-	TRBJ2-2	CASSPKTSRAGELFF
TRBV20-1	TRBD1	TRBJ2-7	CSASGDRGYYEQYF
TRBV7-6	TRBD2	TRBJ2-1	CASSLDRGGRTNNEQFF
TRBV4-3	-	TRBJ2-2	CASSQEEVGVHTGELFF
TRBV28	-	TRBJ2-5	CASSSDRLMEETQYF
TRBV20-1	-	TRBJ2-5	CSARDPPPRTAQETQYF
TRBV29-1	TRBD1	TRBJ1-2	CSVNRGGSYGYTF
TRBV7-2	-	TRBJ1-5	CASSQETYSNQPQHF
TRBV3-1	TRBD2	TRBJ2-1	CASSQVQRTSGSNEQFF
TRBV12-3/TRBV12-4	TRBD2	TRBJ2-1	CASSPGRADNEQFF
TRBV20-1	TRBD2	TRBJ2-5	CSAKAFREVLQETQYF